This T cell receptor beta chain is drawn from a study of blood T cell repertoires in COVID-19. As handled by the study authors: Amplification of reference gene primers provided the estimated nucleated cell counts. The protocol was immunoSEQ multiplex PCR, while the TCRdb copy is restricted to in-frame clones and leaves out a portion. D and trimming were read from the DNA, whereas the V and J calls and clone size are those reported in that table. The sample lists under 250,000 clones, around four fifths occurring once. Deletions cut 2 bases from V and 2 bases from J, with 14 bases between. The germline V gene encodes CDR1 MNHNS and CDR2 SASEGT. The CDR3 is made up of 16 amino acids. This clone appeared a single time.

This receptor was obtained from a man younger than 40 who had recovered from COVID-19. The gene calls are TRBV6-1 and TRBJ2-3, with D possibly being TRBD2 (7 bases). The sequencing input was peripheral blood. Here the CDR3 reads CASSEIGGAYTDTQYF. In nucleotides, the CDR3 is TGTGCCAGCAGTGAAATTGGGGGGGCGTACACAGATACGCAGTATTTT.